The clone carrying this T cell receptor (beta chain) was recorded many times. These data are taken from a study of metastatic and nonmetastatic thyroid tumors. Across the study: Repertoires of blood and of tissue (tumor or nodule) from malignant and benign thyroid patients were compared.

Trimming took 2 bases from V and 5 from J; bases not matched to a gene: 2. CDR1 DFQATT and CDR2 SNEGSKA come from the germline V gene (reference sequence). The CDR3 loop spans 15 amino acids. Under the authors' procedure: The authors used CDR3 differences across clinicopathological groups to build a distant-metastasis classifier for papillary thyroid cancer. Using MiXCR, TCRdb reanalyzed the PCR reads. What appears here as the V and J calls and clone size reflects TCRdb's work, not the paper's. The profile shows about 45,000 clones, roughly 3.9% of them singletons. Prior to thyroid surgery, none of the patients had received any treatment.

This chain connects TRBV20-1 to TRBJ2-5; 16 bases fit TRBD2. Sequencing was performed on blood. The sequence derives from a female donor with papillary thyroid cancer or a benign thyroid nodule (not recorded which). Some clones in this sample may be carry-over from other donors' samples. CDR3 nucleotide sequence: TGCAGTGCTAGACCGGGACTAGCGGGAGGGGAGACCCAGTACTTC. This encodes CSARPGLAGGETQYF.